This is a list of T cell receptor beta chains from one sample in a study of a mutant IDH1 vaccine in newly diagnosed glioma. The assay was immunoSEQ multiplex PCR, and TCRdb's table has in-frame clones only and misses some. Of about 25,000 clones in the sample, about 92% were seen once. Sequencing was performed on PBMCs, taken from a glioma patient treated with radiotherapy, temozolomide or both. These receptors came from a man aged 35-49 years with glioma. Both conserved end residues are part of each CDR3. The D gene is left open where the match is weak. For some rows the clone size is stated as once, few or many, or as a class when expanded; others skip it.

v_gene	d_gene	len	abundance	j_gene	CDR3nt	CDR3aa
TRBV6-5	NA	12	NA	TRBJ1-6	TGTGCCAGCAGTGCCCGGGACACTACCCTCCACTTT	CASSARDTTLHF
TRBV5-6	NA	14	NA	TRBJ2-7	TGTGCCAGCAGCTTTGCAGGGAGACTCTACGAGCAGTACTTC	CASSFAGRLYEQYF
TRBV30	NA	14	NA	TRBJ2-7	TGTGCCTGGAGTGTAGGCCAGGGCGGGTACGAGCAGTACTTC	CAWSVGQGGYEQYF
TRBV29-1	TRBD1	13	NA	TRBJ1-5	TGCAGCGGTACCGGGACAGATAATCAGCCCCAGCATTTT	CSGTGTDNQPQHF
TRBV7-2	NA	13	NA	TRBJ1-1	TGTGCCAGCAGCGTACAGGAGAACACTGAAGCTTTCTTT	CASSVQENTEAFF
TRBV23-1	NA	14	NA	TRBJ2-7	TGCGCCAGCAGTCAACGGCAGGGTTGGAACGAGCAGTACTTC	CASSQRQGWNEQYF
TRBV11-2	TRBD1	15	NA	TRBJ2-3	TGTGCCAGCAGCTTAGGACAGGGGGGCACAGATACGCAGTATTTT	CASSLGQGGTDTQYF
TRBV4-2	NA	13	NA	TRBJ2-3	TGTGCCAGCAGCCAAGAGGACAGCTATACGCAGTATTTT	CASSQEDSYTQYF
TRBV5-4	TRBD1	17	NA	TRBJ1-1	TGTGCCAGCAGCTCGGACAGGAAGGGGTCCGCGGACACTGAAGCTTTCTTT	CASSSDRKGSADTEAFF
TRBV7-9	NA	14	NA	TRBJ1-5	TGTGCCAGCAGCTCCAGCGATAGCAATCAGCCCCAGCATTTT	CASSSSDSNQPQHF
TRBV6-1	NA	15	NA	TRBJ2-5	TGTGCCAGCAGTGAAGCGGTCGGGACACAAGAGACCCAGTACTTC	CASSEAVGTQETQYF
TRBV27	TRBD1	15	NA	TRBJ2-7	TGTGCCAGCAGGATAGGGACAGGGGGGTCCTACGAGCAGTACTTC	CASRIGTGGSYEQYF
TRBV19	TRBD1	16	NA	TRBJ1-2	TGTGCCAGTAGTATAGTACCGGGACAGGGGAATCGGGGCTACACCTTC	CASSIVPGQGNRGYTF
TRBV4-1	TRBD1	16	NA	TRBJ1-6	TGCGCCAGCAGGAAACCTCCCGGGACAGGGGACTCACCCCTCCACTTT	CASRKPPGTGDSPLHF
TRBV4-3	TRBD2	16	NA	TRBJ2-3	TGCGCCAGCAGCCTTCTTCTAGCGGGAAACACAGATACGCAGTATTTT	CASSLLLAGNTDTQYF
TRBV2	TRBD1	16	few	TRBJ1-5	TGTGCCAGCAGCAGCCTGGACAGGGGGCGAGATCAGCCCCAGCATTTT	CASSSLDRGRDQPQHF
TRBV7-9	NA	11	few	TRBJ2-2	TGTGCCAGCAGCAACACCGGGGAGCTGTTTTTT	CASSNTGELFF
TRBV2	NA	13	NA	TRBJ1-2	TGTGCCAGCAACCTGGGGCCTGAGCTTGGGGACACCTTC	CASNLGPELGDTF
TRBV6-1	NA	12	NA	TRBJ2-7	TGTGCCAGCAGTATATGGGGGTACGAGCAGTACTTC	CASSIWGYEQYF
TRBV9	TRBD2	18	NA	TRBJ2-1	TGTGCCAGCAGCGTAGAATTGCGGGGGGGAATTACAAACAATGAGCAGTTCTTC	CASSVELRGGITNNEQFF
TRBV19	TRBD1	13	NA	TRBJ1-2	TGTGCCAGTAGTTTTGACAGGGGATATGGCTACACCTTC	CASSFDRGYGYTF
TRBV7-3	NA	13	NA	TRBJ2-1	TGTGCCAGCAGCTTAACGATGAAGGGTGAGCAGTTCTTC	CASSLTMKGEQFF
TRBV28	NA	16	NA	TRBJ2-1	TGTGCCAGCAGTGGACACGGCGGGAACTCCTACAATGAGCAGTTCTTC	CASSGHGGNSYNEQFF
TRBV5-1	NA	15	NA	TRBJ2-1	TGCGCCAGCAGCTTCTCAGGCTCGAGGTCCGGTGAGCAGTTCTTC	CASSFSGSRSGEQFF
TRBV6-1	TRBD1	15	NA	TRBJ1-3	TGTGCCAGCAGTGCGGGACAGGGCACTGGAAACACCATATATTTT	CASSAGQGTGNTIYF
TRBV7-9	NA	12	NA	TRBJ2-7	TGTGCCAGCAGCTTAGTGACCTACGAGCAGTACTTC	CASSLVTYEQYF
TRBV15	NA	14	NA	TRBJ1-5	TGTGCCACCAGCAGAGATAGATTAGATCAGCCCCAGCATTTT	CATSRDRLDQPQHF
TRBV7-8	TRBD1	16	NA	TRBJ1-2	TGTGCCAGCAGCACACAAGCAGGGAGGGGGCTCTATGGCTACACCTTC	CASSTQAGRGLYGYTF